This T cell receptor beta chain was found in a study of post-analysis software for immune sequencing data. Findings and caveats of the study: Among a handful of TRBV segments more frequent in patients than controls were TRBV5-6, TRBV5-1 and TRBV20-1. The normalized Chao1 diversity of multiple sclerosis patients was significantly lower than that of controls.

Per the germline V gene, CDR1 is MNHNY and CDR2 is SVGAGI (reference sequence). This CDR3 has 15 residues. The V end was cut by 6 bases, the J end by 0 bases, with 13 bases between. Regarding this clonotype: Its antigen remains unidentified.

Unique molecular identifiers tagged the TCR beta cDNA libraries. Using its own MiXCR run on the PCR reads, TCRdb lists one record per CDR3 protein. The data show hundreds of thousands of distinct CDR3 sequences, about 27% seen once. The source is a girl aged 10 to 17 with multiple sclerosis. The sequenced material came from blood. The J gene is TRBJ2-3, the V gene TRBV6-6; D is unresolved. CDR3 loop: CASSYTTPSTDTQYF. The CDR3 region has the DNA TGTGCCAGCAGCTACACGACTCCTAGCACAGATACGCAGTATTTT.